Below are 19 T cell receptor beta chains sequenced from a single sample in a study of vaccination and CD4 T cells after COVID-19 (dated by TCRdb to 2022 to 2024). Receptors were amplified or captured by PCR. TCRdb records Illumina iSeq 100 as the sequencer. Starting from the raw public reads, TCRdb applied fastp trimming at Q25, assembled clones with MiXCR and retained in-frame beta chains. A single entry per CDR3 protein holds the most common genes and DNA from its merged rows. This sample is represented by approximately 40,000 distinct CDR3 sequences; around 39% of them were singletons. Approximately 6.3% of the sample lies in the top ten. Reading the label with the study, this specimen's time point is: late sampling 161 to 241 days after vaccination in a few convalescent patients. Sequenced material: CD4+ T cells from blood, taken about 7 months after SARS-CoV-2 vaccination. Receptor source: a human donor who had recovered from COVID-19.

This clonotype was counted only a few times. This chain uses TRBV7-2 with TRBJ2-5; the match to TRBD2 covers 10 bases. The germline CDR1 and CDR2 sequences are SGHTA and FQGNSA. With V trimmed by 1 base and J by 4 bases, 6 bases remained unmatched. This CDR3 has 16 amino acids. The CDR3: CASSLEWSSGRETQYF. DNA of the CDR3: TGTGCCAGCAGCTTAGAGTGGTCTAGCGGGAGAGAGACCCAGTACTTC.

This chain's CDR3 is CASSWPSGTGNQPQHF. The CDR3 DNA follows: TGTGCCAGCAGTTGGCCCTCCGGGACAGGGAATCAGCCCCAGCATTTT. The chain employs TRBV28 and TRBJ1-5, with 9 bases that match TRBD1. Germline CDR1 is MDHEN and CDR2 is SYDVKM. The CDR3 spans 16 residues. V was pared by 4 bases and J by 4 bases, with 8 bases of the junction left unmatched.

This clonotype was counted a few times. The rearrangement links TRBV6-5 to TRBJ1-6; D is ambiguous. The germline V and J ends were trimmed by 0 bases and 8 bases, with 5 bases remaining between them. This CDR3 spans 13 amino acids. The germline CDR1 and CDR2 sequences are MNHEY and SVGAGI. For the CDR3, the DNA is TGTGCCAGCAGTTACTCCACAGATTCACCCCTCCACTTT. The encoded protein is CASSYSTDSPLHF.

The chain links TRBV2 to TRBJ1-5; 10 bases are a match to TRBD1. The V gene's germline CDR1 is SNHLY and CDR2 FYNNEI. The CDR3 length is 15 residues. V lost 4 bases, J lost 4 bases, and 4 bases stayed unmatched. This chain's CDR3 is CASSARTGGNQPQHF. CDR3 DNA: TGTGCCAGCAGTGCCCGGACAGGGGGTAATCAGCCCCAGCATTTT.

This chain connects TRBV19 to TRBJ2-7; 10 bases match TRBD1. The CDR3 runs to 15 residues. Germline V CDR1 and CDR2: LNHDA, SQIVND (reference sequence). Trimming cost V 3 bases and J 2 bases; bases outside gene matches: 4. CDR3 loop: CASSIAGTGAYEQYF. CDR3 sequence (DNA): TGTGCCAGTAGTATTGCCGGGACAGGGGCCTACGAGCAGTACTTC. The whole variable domain, filled in from reference TRBV19 and TRBJ2-7, reads DGGITQSPKYLFRKEGQNVTLSCEQNLNHDAMYWYRQDPGQGLRLIYYSQIVNDFQKGDIAEGYSVSREKKESFPLTVTSAQKNPTAFYLCASSIAGTGAYEQYFGPGTRLTVT.

This clonotype appeared once. J is TRBJ2-1 and V is TRBV4-3; D uncertain. There are 16 residues in the CDR3. Trimming stripped 1 base from V and 0 bases from J, with 10 bases between. CDR1 is LGHNA and CDR2 is YSLEER in the germline V gene. The CDR3 nucleotides are TGCGCCAGCAGCCAAGTCGGAGACTCCTCCTACAATGAGCAGTTCTTC. This codes for CASSQVGDSSYNEQFF.

This clonotype was observed a handful of times. This chain uses TRBV6-1 with TRBJ2-7; 9 bases agree with TRBD2. This CDR3 contains 13 residues. Germline CDR1 and CDR2: MNHNS and SASEGT. The V gene end was trimmed by 10 bases and the J gene end by 4 bases; junction bases not matched to a gene: 8. For the CDR3, the DNA is TGTGCCAACTCCCCGCGGGAGGGGTACGAGCAGTACTTC. It yields the protein CANSPREGYEQYF.

The chain has TRBV20-1 and TRBJ2-4; D possibly corresponds to TRBD1 (5 bases). In germline, CDR1 is DFQATT, CDR2 SNEGSKA (reference sequence). This CDR3 comprises 17 residues. Trimming stripped 1 base from V and 0 bases from J, with 16 bases between. The CDR3 loop reads CSARGVLGLKAKNIQYF. CDR3 nucleotides: TGCAGTGCTAGAGGCGTTTTGGGGCTGAAAGCCAAAAACATTCAGTACTTC.

This clonotype has a handful of counts. The chain is built from TRBV7-9 and TRBJ1-2; D uncertain. The CDR3 length is 13 residues. V was pared by 0 bases and J by 8 bases, with 10 bases between. CDR1 SEHNR and CDR2 FQNEAQ come from the germline V gene (reference sequence). The CDR3 region is CASSLAPRAGYTF. The CDR3 DNA is TGTGCCAGCAGCTTAGCCCCGCGGGCGGGCTACACCTTC.

The J gene is TRBJ1-5, the V gene TRBV12-3 or TRBV12-4; D is unresolved. The CDR3 spans 15 residues. Trimming stripped 1 base from V and 1 base from J, with 8 bases between. Here the CDR3 reads CASSLDRRSNQPQHF. The DNA of the CDR3 is TGTGCCAGCAGTTTAGATCGTCGAAGCAATCAGCCCCAGCATTTT.

J is TRBJ1-5 and V is TRBV18; D is perhaps TRBD1 (5 bases). The germline V gene encodes CDR1 KGHSH and CDR2 LQKENI. The CDR3 is 16 residues long. The V gene lost 2 bases and the J gene lost 2 bases, with 13 bases spanning the gap. Written as DNA, the CDR3 is TGTGCCAGCTCACCAGTTGCAGGGTCGGGCAATCAGCCCCAGCATTTT. The encoded protein is CASSPVAGSGNQPQHF. Using reference TRBV18 and TRBJ1-5 for the parts outside the CDR3, the full variable domain is NAGVMQNPRHLVRRRGQEARLRCSPMKGHSHVYWYRQLPEEGLKFMVYLQKENIIDESGMPKERFSAEFPKEGPSILRIQQVVRGDSAAYFCASSPVAGSGNQPQHFGDGTRLSIL.

This clonotype has a handful of counts. The chain combines TRBV7-8 with TRBJ1-1; D is uncertain. The V end lost 3 bases, the J end lost 3 bases, and 5 bases lay between the germline ends. This CDR3 is built from 12 residues. Per the germline V gene, CDR1 is SGHVS and CDR2 is FQNEAQ. CDR3 nucleotide sequence: TGTGCCAGCAGCTTCGGAGACACTGAAGCTTTCTTT. Translating gives CASSFGDTEAFF.

Sample share makes this clonotype medium-sized. The V call is TRBV15, the J call TRBJ1-6; D is perhaps TRBD1 (5 bases). The germline gives CDR1 LNHNV, CDR2 YYDKDF (reference sequence). V dropped 5 bases and J dropped 7 bases, with 15 bases sitting between them. CDR3 size: 15 residues. The CDR3 coding sequence is TGTGCCACCAGCCCAGGGAGGTTGAACAATTCACCCCTCCACTTT. It encodes CATSPGRLNNSPLHF.

The chain employs TRBV19 and TRBJ2-4; TRBD1 is a possible D gene (6 bases). The CDR3 has 14 residues. Trimming shortened V by 6 bases and J by 2 bases, and 11 bases separated the two germline ends. Germline CDR1 and CDR2: LNHDA and SQIVND (reference sequence). Here the CDR3 DNA reads TGTGCCAGTAGACCGACAGGATCCAAAAACATTCAGTACTTC. It is translated as CASRPTGSKNIQYF.

This clonotype has a handful of counts. This chain connects TRBV19 to TRBJ2-1; D is undetermined. Germline CDR1 LNHDA, CDR2 SQIVND (reference sequence). The CDR3 has 15 residues. V was pared by 4 bases and J by 2 bases, with 12 bases between. CDR3: CASSTLSVTYNEQFF. The CDR3 DNA sequence: TGTGCCAGTAGTACCCTCAGCGTCACCTACAATGAGCAGTTCTTC.

This clonotype is judged medium-sized. The rearrangement uses TRBV20-1 and TRBJ2-2; D possibly corresponds to TRBD2 (5 bases). Germline CDR1 and CDR2: DFQATT and SNEGSKA (reference sequence). V shed 6 bases and J shed 8 bases, with 22 bases lying between them. The CDR3 is 15 residues long. CDR3 coding DNA: TGCAGTGCCAAAAGAGGGCATCCAGAGGTTGGGGAGCTGTTTTTT. Protein product: CSAKRGHPEVGELFF.

This chain links TRBV6-5 with TRBJ1-2; D is unresolved. V dropped 3 bases and J dropped 6 bases, with 14 bases sitting between them. CDR3 length: 14 amino acids. Germline-derived CDR1 and CDR2 are MNHEY and SVGAGI. The CDR3 protein is CASSYEGRRNGYTF. CDR3 bases: TGTGCCAGCAGTTATGAAGGACGGAGGAATGGCTACACCTTC.

The CDR3 DNA is TGTGCCAGCAGCTTGGGTGGGGGCGATGAGCAGTTCTTC. It yields the protein CASSLGGGDEQFF. The genes are TRBV5-4 and TRBJ2-1; perhaps TRBD1 as D (6 bases). Germline CDR1 reads SGHNT; CDR2 reads YYREEE (reference sequence). The CDR3 loop spans 13 amino acids. The ends were cut back, 0 bases at V and 8 bases at J, with 9 bases in the middle. Full variable domain (missing parts from reference TRBV5-4 and TRBJ2-1): ETGVTQSPTHLIKTRGQQVTLRCSSQSGHNTVSWYQQALGQGPQFIFQYYREEENGRGNFPPRFSGLQFPNYSSELNVNALELDDSALYLCASSLGGGDEQFFGPGTRLTVL.

J is TRBJ2-5 and V is TRBV20-1, with D unclear. The CDR3 runs to 11 residues. CDR1 DFQATT and CDR2 SNEGSKA come from the germline V gene (reference sequence). V lost 6 bases and J 2 bases, leaving 7 bases between the germline ends. In DNA form, the CDR3 reads TGCAGTGCCAGACGGCAAGAGACCCAGTACTTC. This translates into CSARRQETQYF.